This T cell receptor beta chain was sequenced in a study of OX40 agonist ivuxolimab in advanced cancers. Study as a whole: Recorded diagnoses for dose-escalation patients were hepatocellular carcinoma, melanoma, renal cell or head and neck cancer. A history of anti-PD-1, anti-PD-L1 or anti-CTLA-4 therapy was acceptable, and around 36% had some. The mean age was roughly 60 years, ranging from 23 to 79, with around four fifths of participants male. Whole-study results and caveats: At doses 0.1 to 3.0 mg/kg, CD4+ and CD8+ clones expanded.

Regarding this clone: Its antigen is undetermined.

Profiled with immunoSEQ multiplex PCR; TCRdb holds only in-frame clones, not every one. Of roughly 77,000 clones detected, over 85% appear once; the ten largest clones hold about 0.61%. This CDR3 is 15 amino acids long. CDR1 is SEHNR and CDR2 is FQNEAQ in the germline V gene (reference sequence). The V and J ends lost 0 bases and 0 bases respectively, with 8 bases between them. The receptor was isolated from an adult with an advanced solid tumor such as melanoma, head and neck, liver or kidney cancer. V gene TRBV7-9 combines with J gene TRBJ1-1; D not certain. The sequenced sample was CD4+ or CD8+ T cells sorted from blood, obtained in a trial of the OX40 agonist ivuxolimab. The CDR3 here is CASSLASPLNTEAFF. The CDR3 DNA sequence: TGTGCCAGCAGCTTAGCGTCACCACTGAACACTGAAGCTTTCTTT.